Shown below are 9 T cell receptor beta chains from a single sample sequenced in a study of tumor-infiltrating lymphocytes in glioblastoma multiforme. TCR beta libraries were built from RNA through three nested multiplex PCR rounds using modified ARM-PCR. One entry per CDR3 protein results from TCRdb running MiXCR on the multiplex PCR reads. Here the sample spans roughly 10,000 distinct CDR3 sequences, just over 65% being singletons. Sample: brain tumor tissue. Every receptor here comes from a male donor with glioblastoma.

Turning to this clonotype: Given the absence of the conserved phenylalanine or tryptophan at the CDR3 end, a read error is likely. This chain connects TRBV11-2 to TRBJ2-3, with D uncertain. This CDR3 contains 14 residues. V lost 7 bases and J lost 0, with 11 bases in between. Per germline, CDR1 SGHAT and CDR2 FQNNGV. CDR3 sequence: CASTITHSTDTQYL. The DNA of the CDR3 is TGTGCCAGCACCATCACCCATAGCACAGATACGCAGTATTTA.

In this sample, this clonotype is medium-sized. CDR3: CSAAGTGKDNEQFF. CDR3 in DNA: TGCAGCGCGGCCGGGACAGGGAAAGACAATGAGCAGTTCTTC. V usage is TRBV29-1 and J usage is TRBJ2-1; 9 bases align to TRBD1. V gave up 7 bases and J gave up 5 bases; unmatched junction bases: 9. The CDR3 length is 14 residues. Looked up from germline, CDR1 is SQVTM and CDR2 is ANQGSEA.

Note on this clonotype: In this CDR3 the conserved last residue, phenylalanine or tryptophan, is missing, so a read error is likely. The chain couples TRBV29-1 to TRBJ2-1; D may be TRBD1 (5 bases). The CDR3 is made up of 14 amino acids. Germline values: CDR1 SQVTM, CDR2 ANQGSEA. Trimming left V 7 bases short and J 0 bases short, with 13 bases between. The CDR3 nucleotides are TGCAGCGGGCGGTGGGGCGGCTCCTACAATGAGCAGTTCTTA. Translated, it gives CSGRWGGSYNEQFL.

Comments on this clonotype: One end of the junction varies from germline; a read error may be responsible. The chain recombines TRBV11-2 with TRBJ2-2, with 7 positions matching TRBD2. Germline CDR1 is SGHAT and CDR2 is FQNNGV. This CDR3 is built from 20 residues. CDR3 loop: CASTPPFGQGLAVNTGELFF. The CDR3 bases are TGTGCCAGTACCCCCCCATTCGGCCAAGGGCTAGCGGTAAACACAGGGGAGCTGTTTTTT.

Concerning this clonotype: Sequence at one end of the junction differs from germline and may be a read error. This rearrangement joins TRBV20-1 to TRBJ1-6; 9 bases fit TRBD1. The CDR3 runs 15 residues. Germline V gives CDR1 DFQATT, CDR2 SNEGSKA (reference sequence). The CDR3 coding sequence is TGCAGTGCTAGAGCGCGGGGACAGGGCGATTCACCCCTCCGCTTT. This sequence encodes CSARARGQGDSPLRF.

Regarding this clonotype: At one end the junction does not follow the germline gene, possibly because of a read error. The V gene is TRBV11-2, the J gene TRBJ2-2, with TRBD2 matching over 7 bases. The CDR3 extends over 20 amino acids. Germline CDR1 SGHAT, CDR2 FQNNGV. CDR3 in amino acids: CVSTPPFGQGLAVNTRELFF. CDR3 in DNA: TGTGTCAGCACCCCCCCATTCGGCCAAGGGCTAGCGGTAAACACCCGGGAGCTGTTTTTT.

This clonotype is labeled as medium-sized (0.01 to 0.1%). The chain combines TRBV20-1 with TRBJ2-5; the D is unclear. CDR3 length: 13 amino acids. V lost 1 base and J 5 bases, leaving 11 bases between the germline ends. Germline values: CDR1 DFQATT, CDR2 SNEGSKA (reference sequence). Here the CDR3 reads CSARGQSEETQYF. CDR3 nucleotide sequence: TGCAGTGCTAGAGGGCAGTCCGAGGAGACCCAGTACTTC.

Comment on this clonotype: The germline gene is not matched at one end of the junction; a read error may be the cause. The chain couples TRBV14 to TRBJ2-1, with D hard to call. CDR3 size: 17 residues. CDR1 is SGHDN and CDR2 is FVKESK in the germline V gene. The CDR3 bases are TGTGTCAGCAGCCAAGATACTCGGCTAGTATTTTTTAATGAGCAGTTCTTC. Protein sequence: CVSSQDTRLVFFNEQFF.

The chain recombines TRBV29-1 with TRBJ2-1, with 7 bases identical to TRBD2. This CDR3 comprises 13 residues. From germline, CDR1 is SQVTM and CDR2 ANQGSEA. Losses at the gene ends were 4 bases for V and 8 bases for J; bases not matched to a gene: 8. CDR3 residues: CSVVLASGDEQFF. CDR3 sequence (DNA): TGCAGCGTTGTACTAGCGTCGGGGGATGAGCAGTTCTTC.